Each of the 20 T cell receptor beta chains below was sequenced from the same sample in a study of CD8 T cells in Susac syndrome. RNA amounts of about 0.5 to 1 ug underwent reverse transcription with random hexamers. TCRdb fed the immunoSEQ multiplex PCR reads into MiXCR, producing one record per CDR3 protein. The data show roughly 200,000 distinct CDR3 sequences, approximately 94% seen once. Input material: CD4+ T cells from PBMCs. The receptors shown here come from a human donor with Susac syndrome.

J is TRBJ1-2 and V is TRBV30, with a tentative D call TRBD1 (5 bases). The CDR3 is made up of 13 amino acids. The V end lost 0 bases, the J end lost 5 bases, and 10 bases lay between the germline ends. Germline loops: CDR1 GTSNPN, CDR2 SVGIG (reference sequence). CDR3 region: CAWSVPGKYGYTF. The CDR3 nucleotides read TGTGCCTGGAGTGTACCAGGGAAATATGGCTACACCTTC.

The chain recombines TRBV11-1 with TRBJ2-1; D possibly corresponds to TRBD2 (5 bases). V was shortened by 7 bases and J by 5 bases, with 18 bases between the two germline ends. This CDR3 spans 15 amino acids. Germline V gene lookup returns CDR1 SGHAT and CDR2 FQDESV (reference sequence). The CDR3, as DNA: TGTGCCAGCACTACTAGAGAAGCACCAAACAATGAGCAGTTCTTC. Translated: CASTTREAPNNEQFF.

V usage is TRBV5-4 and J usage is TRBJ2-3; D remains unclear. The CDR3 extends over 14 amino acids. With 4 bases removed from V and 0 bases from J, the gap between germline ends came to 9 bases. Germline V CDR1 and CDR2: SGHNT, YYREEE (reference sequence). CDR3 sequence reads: CASSSGMSTDTQYF. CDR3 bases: TGTGCCAGCAGCAGTGGGATGAGCACAGATACGCAGTATTTT.

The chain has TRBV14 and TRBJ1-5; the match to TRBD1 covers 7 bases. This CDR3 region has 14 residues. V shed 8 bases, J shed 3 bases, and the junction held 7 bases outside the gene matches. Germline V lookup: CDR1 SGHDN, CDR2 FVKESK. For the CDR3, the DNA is TGTGCCAGCTCACCGACAGGGATCAATCAGCCCCAGCATTTT. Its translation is CASSPTGINQPQHF.

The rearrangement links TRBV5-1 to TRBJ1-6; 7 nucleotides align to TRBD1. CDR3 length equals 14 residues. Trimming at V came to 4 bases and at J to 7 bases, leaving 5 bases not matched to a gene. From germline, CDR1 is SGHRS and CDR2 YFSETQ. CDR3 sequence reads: CASSQGQMNSPLHF. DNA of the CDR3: TGCGCCAGCAGCCAGGGACAGATGAATTCACCCCTCCACTTT. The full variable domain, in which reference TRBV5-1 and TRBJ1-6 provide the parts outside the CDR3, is KAGVTQTPRYLIKTRGQQVTLSCSPISGHRSVSWYQQTPGQGLQFLFEYFSETQRNKGNFPGRFSGRQFSNSRSEMNVSTLELGDSALYLCASSQGQMNSPLHFGNGTRLTVT.

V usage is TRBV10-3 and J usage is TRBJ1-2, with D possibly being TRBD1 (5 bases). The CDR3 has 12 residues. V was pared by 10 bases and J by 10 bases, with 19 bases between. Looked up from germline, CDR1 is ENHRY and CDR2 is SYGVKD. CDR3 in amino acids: CATRFPRDDYTF. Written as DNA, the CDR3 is TGTGCCACCCGATTCCCCCGGGACGACTACACCTTC.

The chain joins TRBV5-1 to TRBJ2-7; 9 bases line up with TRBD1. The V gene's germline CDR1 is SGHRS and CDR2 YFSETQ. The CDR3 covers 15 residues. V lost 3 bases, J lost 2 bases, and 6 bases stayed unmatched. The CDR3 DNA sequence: TGCGCCAGCAGCTACGCGGGACAGGGCGCCTACGAGCAGTACTTC. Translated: CASSYAGQGAYEQYF.

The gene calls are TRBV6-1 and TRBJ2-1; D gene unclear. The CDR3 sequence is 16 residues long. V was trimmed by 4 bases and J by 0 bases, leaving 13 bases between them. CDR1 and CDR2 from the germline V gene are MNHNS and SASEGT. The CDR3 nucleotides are TGTGCCAGCAGTGCCCGTCAGTGGAGCTCCTACAATGAGCAGTTCTTC. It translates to CASSARQWSSYNEQFF.

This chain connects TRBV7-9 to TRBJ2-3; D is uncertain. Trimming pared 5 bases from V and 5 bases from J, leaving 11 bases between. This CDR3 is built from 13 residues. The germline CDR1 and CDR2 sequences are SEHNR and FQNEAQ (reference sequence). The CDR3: CASSPDHIDTQYF. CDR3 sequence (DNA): TGTGCCAGCAGCCCCGACCACATAGATACGCAGTATTTT.

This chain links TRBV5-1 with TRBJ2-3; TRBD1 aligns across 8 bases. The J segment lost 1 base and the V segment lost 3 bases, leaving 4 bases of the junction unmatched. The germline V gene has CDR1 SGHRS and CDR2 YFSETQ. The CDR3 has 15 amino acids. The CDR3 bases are TGCGCCAGCAGCTCCGGACAGGGTCGCACAGATACGCAGTATTTT. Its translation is CASSSGQGRTDTQYF.

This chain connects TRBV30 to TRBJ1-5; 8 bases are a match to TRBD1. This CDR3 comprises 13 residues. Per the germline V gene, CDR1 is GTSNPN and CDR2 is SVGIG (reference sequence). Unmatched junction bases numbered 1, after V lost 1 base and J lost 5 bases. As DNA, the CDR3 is TGTGCCTGGAGTGACAGGGGGGATCAGCCCCAGCATTTT. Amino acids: CAWSDRGDQPQHF.

The CDR3 DNA reads TGTGCCAGCAGCCAAGGCGGATGGGTTCGCTCCTACGAGCAGTACTTC. Its translation: CASSQGGWVRSYEQYF. The J gene is TRBJ2-7, the V gene TRBV3-1; D is unclear. In germline, CDR1 is LGHDT, CDR2 YNNKEL (reference sequence). V dropped 1 base and J dropped 0 bases, with 13 bases sitting between them. This CDR3 spans 16 amino acids.

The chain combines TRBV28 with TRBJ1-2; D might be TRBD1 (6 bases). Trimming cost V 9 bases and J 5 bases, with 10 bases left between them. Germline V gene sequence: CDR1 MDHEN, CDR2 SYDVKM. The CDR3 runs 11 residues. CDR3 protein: CARQGIYGYTF. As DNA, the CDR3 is TGTGCCAGGCAGGGGATTTATGGCTACACCTTC.

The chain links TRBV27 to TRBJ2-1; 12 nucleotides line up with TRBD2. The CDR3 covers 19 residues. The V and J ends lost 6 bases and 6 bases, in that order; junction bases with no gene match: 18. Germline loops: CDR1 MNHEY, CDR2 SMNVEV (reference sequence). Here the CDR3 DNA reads TGTGCCAGCAGCTTCCGTTCAATCCTAGCGGGGGGGCGGAGCAATGAGCAGTTCTTC. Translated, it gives CASSFRSILAGGRSNEQFF.

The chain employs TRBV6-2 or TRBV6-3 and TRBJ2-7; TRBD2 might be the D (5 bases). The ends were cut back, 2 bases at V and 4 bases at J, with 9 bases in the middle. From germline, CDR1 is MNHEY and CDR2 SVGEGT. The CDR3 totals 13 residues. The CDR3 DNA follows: TGTGCCAGCAGTTACGAGGGTCTGTACGAGCAGTACTTC. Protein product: CASSYEGLYEQYF.

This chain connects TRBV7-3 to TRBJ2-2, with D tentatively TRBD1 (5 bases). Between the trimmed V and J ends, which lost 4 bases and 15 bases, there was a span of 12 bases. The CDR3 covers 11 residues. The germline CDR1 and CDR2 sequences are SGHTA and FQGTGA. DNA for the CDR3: TGTGCCAGCAGCTCTCAGGGAAAGTTGTTTTTT. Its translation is CASSSQGKLFF.

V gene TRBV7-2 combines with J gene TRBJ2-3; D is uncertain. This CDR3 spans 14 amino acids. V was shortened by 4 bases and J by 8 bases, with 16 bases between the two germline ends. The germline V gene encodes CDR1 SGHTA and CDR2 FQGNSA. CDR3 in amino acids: CASSSDPASSTQYF. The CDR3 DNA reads TGTGCCAGCAGCTCGGACCCGGCAAGTAGTACGCAGTATTTT.

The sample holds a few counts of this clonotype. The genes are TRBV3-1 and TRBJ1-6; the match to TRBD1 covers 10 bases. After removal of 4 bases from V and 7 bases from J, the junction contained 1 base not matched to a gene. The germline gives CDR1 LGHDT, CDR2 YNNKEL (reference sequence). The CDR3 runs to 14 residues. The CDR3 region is CASSPDRGNSPLHF. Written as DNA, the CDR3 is TGTGCCAGCAGCCCGGACAGGGGGAATTCACCCCTCCACTTT. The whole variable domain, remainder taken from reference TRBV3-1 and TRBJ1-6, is DTAVSQTPKYLVTQMGNDKSIKCEQNLGHDTMYWYKQDSKKFLKIMFSYNNKELIINETVPNRFSPKSPDKAHLNLHINSLELGDSAVYFCASSPDRGNSPLHFGNGTRLTVT.

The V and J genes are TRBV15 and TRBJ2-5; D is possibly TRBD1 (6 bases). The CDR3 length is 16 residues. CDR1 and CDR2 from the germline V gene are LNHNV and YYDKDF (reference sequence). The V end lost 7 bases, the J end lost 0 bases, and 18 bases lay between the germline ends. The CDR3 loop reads CATTTQQGRDQETQYF. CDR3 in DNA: TGTGCCACCACGACCCAACAGGGCCGGGACCAAGAGACCCAGTACTTC.

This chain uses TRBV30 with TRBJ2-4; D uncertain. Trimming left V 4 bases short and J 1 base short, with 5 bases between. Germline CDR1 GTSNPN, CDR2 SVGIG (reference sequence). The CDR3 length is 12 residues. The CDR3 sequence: CAWTGAKNIQYF. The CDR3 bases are TGTGCCTGGACAGGTGCCAAAAACATTCAGTACTTC.